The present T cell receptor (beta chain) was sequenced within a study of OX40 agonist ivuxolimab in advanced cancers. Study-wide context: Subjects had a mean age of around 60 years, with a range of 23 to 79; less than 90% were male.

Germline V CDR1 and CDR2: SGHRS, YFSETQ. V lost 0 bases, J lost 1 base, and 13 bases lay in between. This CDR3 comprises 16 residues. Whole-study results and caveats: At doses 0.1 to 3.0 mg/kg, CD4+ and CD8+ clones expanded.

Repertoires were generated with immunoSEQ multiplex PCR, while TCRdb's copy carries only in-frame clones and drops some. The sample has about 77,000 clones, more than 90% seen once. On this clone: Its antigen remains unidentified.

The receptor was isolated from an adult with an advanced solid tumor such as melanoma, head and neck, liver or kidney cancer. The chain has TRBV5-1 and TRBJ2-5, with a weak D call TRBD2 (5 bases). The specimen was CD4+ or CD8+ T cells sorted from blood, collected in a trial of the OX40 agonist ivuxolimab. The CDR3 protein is CASSLGSREIQETQYF. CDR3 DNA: TGCGCCAGCAGCTTGGGTAGTAGGGAGATCCAAGAGACCCAGTACTTC.